This record covers a single T cell receptor beta chain. What this receptor recognizes is not known. Per-base qualities were not stored, and no clone one base away is much larger. This record comes from a study of cytomegalovirus exposure and HLA in healthy donors listed by TCRdb under 2017. Background for the entire study: An earlier analysis of roughly 500 of the donors reported approximately 270 Gb of sequence data and 100 million to 130 million unique TCR beta sequences from around 200 million T cells. An earlier analysis of approximately 630 of the donors applied high-throughput TCR beta sequencing to assess whether each TCR beta V gene segment acted as functional or pseudogenic. To predict cytomegalovirus infection status, the study combined high-throughput TCR immunosequencing, statistical association of individual TCRs with disease status, and machine learning. About five DR-DQ haplotypes were treated as single units for association and clustering because of strong linkage in the cohort. Typing coverage varied by locus: about 620-630 donors for A, B, C, DRB1 and DQB1; approximately 560 for DQA1; approximately 570 for DPA1; roughly 450 for DPB1. Every discovery cohort repertoire had been produced on one sequencing platform. Rather than drawing on any new phenotypic data, the later analysis identified candidate immune exposures from TCR beta sequences and the way those sequences occurred across donors. In addition to the first cohort of approximately 650 subjects, a separate validation cohort of over 90 different subjects was used. Among roughly 400 genotyped donors of the cohort, an average of around 250,000 unique TCR beta nucleotide sequences was sequenced per donor, of which 15% to 20% were non-productive. An early release that covered approximately 600 HLA-typed donors contained around 300 gigabases of sequencing data and tens of millions of unique TCR sequences. The study profiled the T cell repertoires of hundreds of subjects by immunosequencing and related them to cytomegalovirus serostatus. The study aimed to test whether cataloging public T cell receptors could reveal signatures of past pathogen exposure. The genetic ancestry cluster associated with self-reported Caucasian donors included around four fifths of the 398 genotyped donors. HLA typing covered class I and class II loci at four-digit resolution. Donor age, sex, ethnicity and CMV serostatus were compiled together with the repertoire data. In a later analysis, previously published TCR beta repertoires from 666 donors were re-analyzed and high-resolution HLA genotyping was added so that TCR occurrence patterns could be studied. In a later genetic analysis, genome-wide SNP genotypes for about 55% of the roughly 670 donors were used, and that subset was treated as a discovery cohort.

General conclusions and limits of the study: CMV serostatus was the only immune exposure information available for the cohort. Presence/absence analyses assumed roughly uniform sequencing depth across donors, an assumption that may not hold. In a later analysis, the rate of TCR association differed among HLA loci, with DRB1 alleles having the most associated TCRs and HLA-C alleles having the fewest. Assigning TCR associations to individual alleles was difficult when HLA alleles, especially DR and DQ, strongly co-occurred. Most TCR sequences were seen in very few donors, while some public TCRs were found in many individuals. The authors suggested that the approach could potentially be extended to other disease states and immunological phenotypes. Linkage disequilibrium might explain the correlated functional status among segregating V segments, but an unknown experimental factor could not be excluded. Most CMV-associated TCR beta chains appeared to be HLA-restricted in a later analysis, and the HLA associations seemed to be driven largely by CMV exposure. Because the 87-base-pair reads could not distinguish some IMGT-functional V segments, including TRBV6-2 and TRBV6-3, those segments were excluded. In vitro tests confirmed that a few of the cytomegalovirus-associated TCR beta chains recognize cytomegalovirus antigens. This cohort had only TCR beta chains sequenced, and the lack of alpha or paired-chain data limited which features could be detected. A total of roughly 160 TCR beta chains were listed by the study as associated with cytomegalovirus. A further reported finding was that TCR beta sequences accurately predicted the HLA-A and HLA-B alleles for most subjects in the first cohort. The classifier was reported to diagnose cytomegalovirus status with high specificity and sensitivity in both the original cohort and the validation cohort. Because HLA typing was missing for some donors at each locus, association tests included only the typed subset. The earlier analysis of 587 of the donors excluded fewer than 20 rarely observed V segments, including chromosome 9 orphons, because counts were too low. In a later genetic analysis, a missense DCLRE1C variant was associated with V-gene and J-gene trimming of TCR beta chains, and the association was replicated in an independent cohort. The sequencing pipeline was judged likely to have produced a cluster of highly shared sequence variants as a technical artifact. Compared with equally common non-associated chains, HLA-associated TCR beta chains in a later analysis were more clonally expanded and had lower generation probabilities. Broadly in line with IMGT annotations, most TCR beta V segments showed up in productive rearrangements about 87% or about 30% of the time in an earlier analysis of around 550 of the donors. In a later genetic analysis, fewer N-insertions in productive TCRs were reported among donors in an Asian-associated ancestry cluster than the approximately 670-donor mean. Specific HLA alleles were associated with roughly 17,000 TCR beta sequences at a false discovery rate of 0.05 in a later analysis. According to a later analysis, parvovirus B19, influenza, CMV and Epstein-Barr virus appeared linked to several top co-occurrence clusters.

CDR1 and CDR2 (SGDLS, YYNGEE) derive from the germline V gene. From V the trimming removes 4 bases and from J it removes 3 bases, while the gene matches leave 13 bases of the junction unaccounted for. The CDR3 starts with the cysteine, ends with the phenylalanine, and has 16 residues. Only the CDR3 DNA stays, 48 bases, in frame from base 1. Libraries were built with the immunoSEQ multiplex PCR assay. For the multiplex PCR, a mixture combining 60 forward primers for TCR Vbeta segments and 13 reverse primers for TCR Jbeta segments was used. A multiplex PCR assay on genomic DNA amplified the CDR3 region of rearranged TCR beta genes. The amplified TCR beta libraries were sequenced on the Illumina HiSeq System as 87-base-pair reads. In the paper's pipeline: A later analysis tallied some 79 million unique TCR beta chains across the 666 repertoires, and around 12 million of those chains were shared by two or more donors. Raw reads were error-corrected and collapsed into unique sequences with a nearest-neighbor algorithm that merged closely related sequences to remove PCR and sequencing errors. To assign V, D and J gene segments, CDR3 sequences were aligned to IMGT reference sequences. Each retained sequence needed at least a six-nucleotide match to both a V gene segment and a J gene segment. Rearrangements were called productive when the CDR3 lacked stop codons and stayed in frame with V and J; all others were non-productive. CDR3 was defined according to IMGT convention as the region running from the second conserved V-encoded cysteine to the conserved J-encoded phenylalanine. The earlier analysis of 587 of the donors excluded any sequence lacking an unambiguous match to a single V gene segment. In an earlier analysis of 587 of the donors, a V segment was called functional when productive rearrangements were above 56.7%, and segregating when the standard deviation between donors exceeded 5%. A statistical classification framework was developed to diagnose cytomegalovirus status using the catalog of TCR beta chain sequences. A later analysis assigned V and J genes by comparing TCR nucleotide sequences with IMGT/GENE-DB human TR gene sequences. In a later analysis, CDR3 sequences and most-parsimonious VDJ recombination scenarios were assigned using the TCRdist pipeline. In a later analysis, each TCR beta chain was defined by its CDR3 amino acid sequence together with its V-gene family, and reads without a unique V-gene family were excluded. In a later analysis, fewer than 650 highly shared, low-generation-probability nucleotide sequences were removed to address suspected cross-contamination and a sequencing artifact. A later analysis calculated a clonal expansion index for each public chain from normalized within-repertoire ranks of inferred template counts. In a later analysis, generation probabilities were computed using a VDJ recombination model fitted to out-of-frame rearrangements, and the results were checked against IGoR. In a later analysis, TCR-TCR, TCR-HLA and TCR-CMV co-occurrence was scored with hypergeometric tests, and a repertoire-size bias correction was applied to TCR pairs. In a later analysis, false discovery rates were estimated by permuting HLA or CMV assignments 20 times. In a later analysis, co-occurring TCRs were grouped with DBSCAN, and TCRdist sequence similarity was added when clustering was performed within HLA-allele-positive subsets. Co-occurrence clustering excluded repertoires with fewer than 30,000 or more than 120,000 public chains, plus five with anomalous nucleotide sharing. What TCRdb holds here is the immuneACCESS table cut down to in-frame rearrangements. Part of the clones is not present; checked against another copy, under half of the missing clones reflect an unresolved V gene, and the others are unexplained. That table gives V, J and clone size, and the DNA gave D and trimming. The sample data list about 130,000 clones, and about four fifths of these were observed just once. About 0.7% of the sample is taken by the ten largest.

The cohort was made up of 500 to 850 healthy bone marrow donors. At the time of sampling, all cohort members were nominally healthy, though unrecorded immune exposures were likely present. The donor tested CMV seronegative and was one of the 352 seronegative cohort members. A peripheral blood sample was collected from each donor, and TCR beta sequencing was performed on peripheral blood mononuclear cells. The Qiagen DNeasy Blood Extraction Kit was used to extract genomic DNA from the blood cell samples. The rearranged segments are TRBV9 and TRBJ2-7, with TRBD1 identical over 7 junction bases. The specimen sequenced was PBMCs. This receptor was identified in a man younger than 35 in good health and CMV-seronegative. This receptor has the CDR3 CASSPSPRGLFYEQYF. The bases read TGTGCCAGCAGCCCCTCCCCCAGGGGGTTGTTCTACGAGCAGTACTTC.